This T cell receptor (beta chain) was sequenced for a study of cytomegalovirus exposure and HLA in healthy donors. General study results and limits: Earlier findings revealed that most TCR beta V segments proved productive either about 87% or about 30% of the time.

In the PCR, 60 Vbeta and 13 Jbeta primers were used. Generated by immunoSEQ multiplex PCR, the TCRdb table keeps only in-frame clones and is missing some. Of some 140,000 clones listed, about 80% were seen once; the top ten hold 2.2%. Per the germline V gene, CDR1 is MDHEN and CDR2 is SYDVKM. The CDR3 sequence is 14 residues long. The V gene lost 6 bases and the J gene lost 2 bases, with 13 bases spanning the gap. Concerning this clone: Its target is not known.

This chain connects TRBV28 to TRBJ1-1; the D is unclear. Sequenced: PBMCs. This receptor was taken from a young man in good health and CMV-seronegative. The CDR3 loop reads CASRANLGNTEAFF. The CDR3 DNA is TGTGCCAGCAGAGCAAATCTAGGTAACACTGAAGCTTTCTTT. The entire variable domain, with the rest obtained from reference TRBV28 and TRBJ1-1, is as follows: DVKVTQSSRYLVKRTGEKVFLECVQDMDHENMFWYRQDPGLGLRLIYFSYDVKMKEKGDIPEGYSVSREKKERFSLILESASTNQTSMYLCASRANLGNTEAFFGQGTRLTVV.